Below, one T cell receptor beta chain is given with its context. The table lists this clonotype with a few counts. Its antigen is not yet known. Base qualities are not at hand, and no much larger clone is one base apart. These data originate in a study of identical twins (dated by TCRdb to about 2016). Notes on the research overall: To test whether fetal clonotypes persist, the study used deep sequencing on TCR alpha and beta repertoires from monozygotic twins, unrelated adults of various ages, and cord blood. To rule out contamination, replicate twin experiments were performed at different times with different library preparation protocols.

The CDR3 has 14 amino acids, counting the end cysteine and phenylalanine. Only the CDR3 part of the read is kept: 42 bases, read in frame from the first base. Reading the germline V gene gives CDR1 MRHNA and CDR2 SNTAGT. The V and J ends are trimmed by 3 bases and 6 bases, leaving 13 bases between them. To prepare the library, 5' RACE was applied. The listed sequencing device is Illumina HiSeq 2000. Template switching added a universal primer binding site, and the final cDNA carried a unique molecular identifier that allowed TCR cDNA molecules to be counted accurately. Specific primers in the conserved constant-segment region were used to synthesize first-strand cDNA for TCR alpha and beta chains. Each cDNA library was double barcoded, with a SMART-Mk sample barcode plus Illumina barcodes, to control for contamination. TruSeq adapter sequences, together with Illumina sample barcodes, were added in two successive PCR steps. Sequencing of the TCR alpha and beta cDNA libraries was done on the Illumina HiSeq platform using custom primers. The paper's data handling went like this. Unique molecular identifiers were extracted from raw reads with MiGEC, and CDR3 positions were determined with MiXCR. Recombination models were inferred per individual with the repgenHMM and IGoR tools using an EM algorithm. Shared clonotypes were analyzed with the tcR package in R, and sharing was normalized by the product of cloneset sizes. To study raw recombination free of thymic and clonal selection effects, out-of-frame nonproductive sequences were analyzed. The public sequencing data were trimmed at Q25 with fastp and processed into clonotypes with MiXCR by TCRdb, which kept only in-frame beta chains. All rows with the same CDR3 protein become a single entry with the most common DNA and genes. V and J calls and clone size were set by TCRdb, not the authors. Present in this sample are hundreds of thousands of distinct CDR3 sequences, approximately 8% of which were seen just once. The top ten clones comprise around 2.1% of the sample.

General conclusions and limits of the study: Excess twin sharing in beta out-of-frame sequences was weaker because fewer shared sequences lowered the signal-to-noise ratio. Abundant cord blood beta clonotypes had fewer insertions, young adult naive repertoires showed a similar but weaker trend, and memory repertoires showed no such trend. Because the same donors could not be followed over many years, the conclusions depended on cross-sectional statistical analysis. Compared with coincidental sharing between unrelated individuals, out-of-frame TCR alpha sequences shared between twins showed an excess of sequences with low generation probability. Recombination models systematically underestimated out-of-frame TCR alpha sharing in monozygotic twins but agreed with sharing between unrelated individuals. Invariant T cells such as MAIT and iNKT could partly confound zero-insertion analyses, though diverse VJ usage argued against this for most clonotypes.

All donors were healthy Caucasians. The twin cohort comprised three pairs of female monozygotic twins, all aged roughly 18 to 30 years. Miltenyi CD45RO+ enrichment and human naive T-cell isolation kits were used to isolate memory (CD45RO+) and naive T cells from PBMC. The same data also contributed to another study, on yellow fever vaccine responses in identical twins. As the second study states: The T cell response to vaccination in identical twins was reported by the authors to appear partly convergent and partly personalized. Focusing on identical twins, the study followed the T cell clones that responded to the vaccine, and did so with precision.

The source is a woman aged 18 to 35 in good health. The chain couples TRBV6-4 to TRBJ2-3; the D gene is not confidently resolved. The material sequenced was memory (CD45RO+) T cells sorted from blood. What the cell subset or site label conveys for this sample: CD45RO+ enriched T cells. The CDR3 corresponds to CASSDEPSRDTQYF. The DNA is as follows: TGTGCCAGCAGTGATGAGCCCTCCAGGGATACGCAGTATTTT.